Shown below are 23 T cell receptor beta chains from a single sample sequenced in a study of vaccination and CD4 T cells after COVID-19. Cultured CD4+ T-cell DNA underwent Oncomine TCR Beta short-read sequencing. TCRdb reanalysed the PCR reads using MiXCR and keeps one entry per CDR3 protein. The sample has approximately 15,000 distinct CDR3 sequences, roughly 51% seen once; the top ten hold 13%. What these receptors recognize is not known. The treatment: roughly ten-day PBMC culture with coronavirus spike peptide pools or control peptides (ViraFEST assay). The sequenced sample was CD4+ T cells from blood, cultured in vitro. These receptors all stem from a human donor who had recovered from COVID-19.

This clonotype has more than one count but fewer than ten. This chain connects TRBV7-2 to TRBJ2-5, with D maybe TRBD2 (6 bases). The CDR3 totals 13 residues. V was cut by 7 bases and J by 4 bases, with 13 bases left in between. Germline V gene sequence: CDR1 SGHTA, CDR2 FQGNSA. The CDR3 DNA reads TGTGCCAGCACCGCCGGAGGGGTAGAGACCCAGTACTTC. Its translation is CASTAGGVETQYF.

The chain links TRBV20-1 to TRBJ1-5; no clear D gene. Trimming stripped 3 bases from V and 3 bases from J, with 12 bases between. This CDR3 spans 14 amino acids. The germline gives CDR1 DFQATT, CDR2 SNEGSKA (reference sequence). The CDR3 here is CSASPRGSNQPQHF. The CDR3 DNA is TGCAGTGCTAGTCCCCGTGGGTCCAATCAGCCCCAGCATTTT.

The rearrangement uses TRBV7-9 and TRBJ2-5; possibly TRBD1 for D (6 bases). The CDR3 length is 15 residues. V was trimmed by 0 bases and J by 5 bases, leaving 13 bases between them. In germline, CDR1 is SEHNR, CDR2 FQNEAQ (reference sequence). The chain's CDR3 is CASSLAGTPGETQYF. The CDR3, as DNA: TGTGCCAGCAGCTTAGCCGGGACACCGGGGGAGACCCAGTACTTC.

The rearrangement joins TRBV6-1 to TRBJ2-5, with TRBD1 as a possible D gene (6 bases). The CDR3 has 15 residues. CDR1 is MNHNS, CDR2 SASEGT, per germline. V shed 5 bases and J shed 4 bases, with 17 bases lying between them. CDR3 protein: CASSIGGSDSETQYF. The CDR3 DNA follows: TGTGCCAGCAGTATAGGGGGTAGCGATTCAGAGACCCAGTACTTC.

DNA of the CDR3: TGCAGTGCCTCCTACAGGAGCCGGAACACTGAAGCTTTCTTT. Protein product: CSASYRSRNTEAFF. This chain joins TRBV20-1 and TRBJ1-1; weak D call: TRBD1 (5 bases). The V end was cut by 6 bases, the J end by 1 base, with 15 bases between. The CDR3 sequence is 14 residues long. In germline, CDR1 is DFQATT, CDR2 SNEGSKA (reference sequence).

This chain joins TRBV19 and TRBJ2-1; D call uncertain. CDR3 length equals 12 residues. The germline V gene encodes CDR1 LNHDA and CDR2 SQIVND (reference sequence). The V and J ends lost 4 bases and 6 bases respectively, with 7 bases between them. Written as DNA, the CDR3 is TGTGCCAGTAGTAACTTTGGCAATGAGCAGTTCTTC. Translated, it gives CASSNFGNEQFF.

For this clonotype: Given the absence of the conserved phenylalanine or tryptophan at the CDR3 end, a read error is likely. The rearrangement links TRBV5-8 to TRBJ2-7; a weak D match, TRBD1 (5 bases). Per germline, CDR1 SGHTS and CDR2 YDEGEE. V was pared by 6 bases and J by 3 bases, with 16 bases between. The CDR3 extends over 14 amino acids. CDR3 bases: TGTGCCAGCAACATAAGGGGATCCCTCTACGAGCAGTACCTC. Translation gives CASNIRGSLYEQYL.

The chain joins TRBV6-1 to TRBJ1-1, with 11 positions matching TRBD1. V dropped 6 bases and J dropped 10; count of bases not matched to a gene: 7. The CDR3 length is 13 residues. Per germline, CDR1 MNHNS and CDR2 SASEGT. The CDR3 DNA sequence: TGTGCCAGCAGCCAAACAGGGACAGGGGGAGCTTTCTTT. Translating it yields CASSQTGTGGAFF.

V is TRBV20-1 and J is TRBJ2-3, with a possible D match to TRBD2 (6 bases). This CDR3 comprises 13 residues. Germline-derived CDR1 and CDR2 are DFQATT and SNEGSKA (reference sequence). Trimming removed 7 bases at V and 2 bases at J, with 13 bases between. The CDR3 nucleotides read TGCAGTGTCCTCCGGGGGAACACAGATACGCAGTATTTT. Translating it yields CSVLRGNTDTQYF.

J is TRBJ2-1 and V is TRBV20-1; the match to TRBD2 covers 9 bases. This CDR3 contains 13 residues. Germline V gene sequence: CDR1 DFQATT, CDR2 SNEGSKA (reference sequence). The V gene end was trimmed by 4 bases and the J gene end by 6 bases; junction bases not matched to a gene: 4. CDR3 residues: CSANRLAANEQFF. CDR3 coding DNA: TGCAGTGCTAATCGACTAGCGGCCAATGAGCAGTTCTTC.

CDR3 sequence (DNA): TGCAGTGCTAGAGCTGGGGGCAATCAGCCCCAGCATTTT. Its translation is CSARAGGNQPQHF. The rearrangement uses TRBV20-1 and TRBJ1-5; D unclear. The CDR3 length is 13 residues. Germline V gene sequence: CDR1 DFQATT, CDR2 SNEGSKA (reference sequence). Trimming took off 1 base at V and 2 bases at J, with 6 bases between the two ends.

Worth noting for this clonotype: Without the conserved terminal phenylalanine or tryptophan, this CDR3 likely stems from a read error. The chain carries TRBV19 and TRBJ1-3; D is uncertain. The V end lost 3 bases, the J end lost 0 bases, and 6 bases lay between the germline ends. The CDR3 length is 14 residues. Germline V CDR1 and CDR2: LNHDA, SQIVND (reference sequence). This CDR3 is CASSIMSSGNTIYL. The CDR3 coding sequence is TGTGCCAGTAGTATTATGAGCTCTGGAAACACCATATATTTG.

A few counts support this clonotype. The rearrangement links TRBV6-1 to TRBJ2-3; no reliable D call. The CDR3 runs to 12 residues. V was pared by 5 bases and J by 5 bases, with 8 bases between. Germline V CDR1 and CDR2: MNHNS, SASEGT. The CDR3 nucleotides are TGTGCCAGCAGTCTTATTATAGATACGCAGTATTTT. Translated: CASSLIIDTQYF.

This chain connects TRBV19 to TRBJ1-5; maybe TRBD1 (5 bases). Per the germline V gene, CDR1 is LNHDA and CDR2 is SQIVND (reference sequence). Deletions cut 10 bases from V and 4 bases from J, with 20 bases between. There are 15 residues in the CDR3. The CDR3 region has the DNA TGTGCCACCTCACCAAACCCCCCAGGGAATCAGCCCCAGCATTTT. Amino acid sequence: CATSPNPPGNQPQHF.

This clonotype appeared a few times. The chain couples TRBV20-1 to TRBJ1-1; D is unresolved. This CDR3 comprises 13 residues. V was clipped by 6 bases and J by 1 base, with 12 bases between them. The germline V gene encodes CDR1 DFQATT and CDR2 SNEGSKA (reference sequence). The CDR3 protein is CSASRTGNTEAFF. In nucleotides, the CDR3 is TGCAGTGCAAGCCGGACGGGGAACACTGAAGCTTTCTTT.

The chain combines TRBV30 with TRBJ2-7; possible D gene TRBD1, 5 bases. V was clipped by 4 bases and J by 1 base, with 8 bases between them. CDR1 and CDR2 (germline): GTSNPN, SVGIG (reference sequence). This CDR3 has 12 residues. The CDR3 DNA follows: TGTGCCTGGAATGCAGGGTCCTACGAGCAGTACTTC. This gives the protein CAWNAGSYEQYF.

This sequence joins TRBV5-1 and TRBJ2-2, with 10 bases that match TRBD2. This CDR3 spans 15 amino acids. V trimming: 5 bases; J trimming: 7 bases; junction bases outside the gene matches: 8. Germline V gene sequence: CDR1 SGHRS, CDR2 YFSETQ. CDR3: CASSYSGRPGGELFF. For the CDR3, the DNA is TGCGCCAGCAGTTATAGCGGGAGGCCTGGCGGGGAGCTGTTTTTT.

In its sample, this clonotype was seen a few times. The chain has TRBV6-2 or TRBV6-3 and TRBJ1-1; the D gene is possibly TRBD1 (6 bases). Germline CDR1 MNHEY, CDR2 SVGEGT. The length of the CDR3 is 14 residues. V lost 6 bases and J 4 bases, leaving 15 bases between the germline ends. The CDR3 nucleotides are TGTGCCAGCAGGGGGTACAGGGAGGGCACTGAAGCTTTCTTT. Translating it yields CASRGYREGTEAFF.

The chain couples TRBV20-1 to TRBJ2-7; 7 bases fit TRBD2. The trim removed 6 bases at V and 2 bases at J, leaving 4 bases unmatched. CDR3 length equals 12 residues. Germline CDR1 reads DFQATT; CDR2 reads SNEGSKA (reference sequence). The CDR3 protein is CSAGRGTYEQYF. In nucleotides, the CDR3 is TGCAGTGCGGGGAGGGGCACCTACGAGCAGTACTTC.

V usage is TRBV12-3 or TRBV12-4 and J usage is TRBJ2-1, with 8 nucleotides matching TRBD2. J was trimmed by 6 bases and V by 7 bases; bases with no gene match: 11. The CDR3 is made up of 15 amino acids. DNA for the CDR3: TGTGCCAGCACTTTGGGGAGGGGACTAGGCAATGAGCAGTTCTTC. Its protein is CASTLGRGLGNEQFF.

There are a few counts of this clonotype. This chain links TRBV7-6 with TRBJ1-1, with 7 positions matching TRBD1. The CDR3 totals 13 residues. The V segment lost 5 bases and the J segment 2 bases; nucleotides outside the gene matches: 2. Germline-derived CDR1 and CDR2 are SGHVS and FNYEAQ. The CDR3 DNA follows: TGTGCCAGCAGCGGGACAGCCAACACTGAAGCTTTCTTT. Protein sequence: CASSGTANTEAFF.

This chain connects TRBV20-1 to TRBJ2-7; tentatively, D is TRBD1 (5 bases). CDR1 and CDR2 (germline): DFQATT, SNEGSKA (reference sequence). Trimming took 6 bases from V and 6 from J, leaving 12 bases between them. This CDR3 spans 11 amino acids. Here the CDR3 DNA reads TGCAGTGCCCTCAAGGGGCGCGAGCAGTACTTC. Amino acid sequence: CSALKGREQYF.

This chain connects TRBV6-2 or TRBV6-3 to TRBJ2-2, with D perhaps TRBD1 (5 bases). V was pared by 5 bases and J by 5 bases, with 12 bases between. CDR1 MNHEY and CDR2 SVGEGT come from the germline V gene. The CDR3 loop spans 14 amino acids. CDR3 in DNA: TGTGCCAGCAGTGACAGACACGGAACCGGGGAGCTGTTTTTT. The encoded protein is CASSDRHGTGELFF.